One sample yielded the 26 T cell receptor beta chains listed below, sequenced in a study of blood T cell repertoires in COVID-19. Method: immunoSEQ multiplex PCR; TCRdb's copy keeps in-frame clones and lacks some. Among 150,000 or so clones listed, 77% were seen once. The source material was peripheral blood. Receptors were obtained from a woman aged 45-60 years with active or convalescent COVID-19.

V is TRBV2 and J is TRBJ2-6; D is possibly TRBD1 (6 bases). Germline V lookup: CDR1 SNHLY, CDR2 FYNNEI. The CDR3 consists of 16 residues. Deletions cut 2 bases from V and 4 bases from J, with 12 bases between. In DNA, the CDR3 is TGTGCCAGCAGTGAACAGGGGATGTGGGGGGCCAACGTCCTGACTTTC. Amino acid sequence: CASSEQGMWGANVLTF.

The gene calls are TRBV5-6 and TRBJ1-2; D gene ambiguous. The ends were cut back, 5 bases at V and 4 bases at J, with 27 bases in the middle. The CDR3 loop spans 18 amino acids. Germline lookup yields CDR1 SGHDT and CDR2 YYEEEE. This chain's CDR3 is CASSPNTGYQYLPYGYTF. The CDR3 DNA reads TGTGCCAGCAGTCCTAATACGGGATACCAATATTTGCCCTATGGCTACACCTTC. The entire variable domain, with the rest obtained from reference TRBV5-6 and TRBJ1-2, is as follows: DAGVTQSPTHLIKTRGQQVTLRCSPKSGHDTVSWYQQALGQGPQFIFQYYEEEERQRGNFPDRFSGHQFPNYSSELNVNALLLGDSALYLCASSPNTGYQYLPYGYTFGSGTRLTVV.

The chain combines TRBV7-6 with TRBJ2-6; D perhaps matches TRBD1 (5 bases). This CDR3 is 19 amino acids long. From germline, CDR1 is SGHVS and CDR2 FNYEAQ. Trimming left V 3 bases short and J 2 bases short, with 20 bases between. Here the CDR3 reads CASSFGPPGSSAGANVLTF. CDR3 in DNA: TGTGCCAGCAGCTTTGGCCCCCCAGGGTCTAGTGCTGGGGCCAACGTCCTGACTTTC.

For the CDR3, the DNA is TGTGCCAGCAGCCCGACTAGCGGGGGTACCGGGGAGCTGTTTTTT. Translated: CASSPTSGGTGELFF. The gene calls are TRBV9 and TRBJ2-2, with 12 bases that match TRBD2. The CDR3 spans 15 residues. The germline gives CDR1 SGDLS, CDR2 YYNGEE. V was clipped by 4 bases and J by 5 bases; unmatched bases: 3.

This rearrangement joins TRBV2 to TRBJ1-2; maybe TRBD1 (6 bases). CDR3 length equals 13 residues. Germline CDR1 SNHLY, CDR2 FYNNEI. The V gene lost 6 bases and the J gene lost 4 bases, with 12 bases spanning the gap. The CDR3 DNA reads TGTGCCAGCAGCTCCGGGACATTCTATGGCTACACCTTC. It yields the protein CASSSGTFYGYTF.

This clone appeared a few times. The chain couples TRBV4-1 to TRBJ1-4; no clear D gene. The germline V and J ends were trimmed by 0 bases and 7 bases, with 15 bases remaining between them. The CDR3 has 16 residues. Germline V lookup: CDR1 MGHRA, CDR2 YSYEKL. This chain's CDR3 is CASSQDREEESEKLFF. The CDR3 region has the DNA TGCGCCAGCAGCCAAGATCGAGAAGAAGAAAGTGAAAAACTGTTTTTT.

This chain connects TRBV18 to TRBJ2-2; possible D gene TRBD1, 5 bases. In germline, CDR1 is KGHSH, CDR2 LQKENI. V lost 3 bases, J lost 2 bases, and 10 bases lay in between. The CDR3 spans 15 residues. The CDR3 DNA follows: TGTGCCAGCTCACCTCGGCAGGGCAACACCGGGGAGCTGTTTTTT. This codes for CASSPRQGNTGELFF.

In DNA form, the CDR3 reads TGTGCCAGCAGGAGTGGGGGGGATATCCCCTATGGCTACACCTTC. Translation: CASRSGGDIPYGYTF. V usage is TRBV2 and J usage is TRBJ1-2, with D tentatively TRBD1 (5 bases). The V end was cut by 6 bases, the J end by 4 bases, with 18 bases between. The CDR3 sequence is 15 residues long. Germline V gene sequence: CDR1 SNHLY, CDR2 FYNNEI.

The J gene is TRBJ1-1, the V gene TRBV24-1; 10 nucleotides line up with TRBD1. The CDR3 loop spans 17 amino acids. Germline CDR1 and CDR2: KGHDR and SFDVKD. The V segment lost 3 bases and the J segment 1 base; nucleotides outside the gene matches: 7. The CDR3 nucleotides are TGTGCCACCAGTGATGGGGGACAGGGGAATGGGAACACTGAAGCTTTCTTT. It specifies CATSDGGQGNGNTEAFF.

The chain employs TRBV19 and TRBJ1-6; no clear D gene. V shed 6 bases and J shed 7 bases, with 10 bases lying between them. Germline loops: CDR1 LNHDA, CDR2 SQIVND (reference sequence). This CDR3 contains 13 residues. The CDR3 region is CASSPNGNSPLHF. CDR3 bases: TGTGCCAGTAGCCCTAACGGGAATTCACCCCTCCACTTT.

The CDR3 DNA reads TGTGCCAGCAGCGGTCCCAGGGCCCCATTTACAGATACGCAGTATTTT. Protein: CASSGPRAPFTDTQYF. The V and J genes are TRBV7-9 and TRBJ2-3; D might be TRBD1 (5 bases). Germline V gene lookup returns CDR1 SEHNR and CDR2 FQNEAQ (reference sequence). V lost 5 bases to trimming and J lost 3 bases, with 18 bases between them. There are 16 residues in the CDR3.

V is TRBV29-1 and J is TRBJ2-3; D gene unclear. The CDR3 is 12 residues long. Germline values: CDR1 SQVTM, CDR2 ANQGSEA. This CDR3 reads CRATHSTDTQYF. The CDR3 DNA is TGCAGGGCGACTCATAGCACAGATACGCAGTATTTT.

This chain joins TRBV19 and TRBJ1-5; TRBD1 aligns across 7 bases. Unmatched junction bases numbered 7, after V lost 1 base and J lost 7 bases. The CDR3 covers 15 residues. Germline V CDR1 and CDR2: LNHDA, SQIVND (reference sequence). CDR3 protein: CASSIGTGAGQPQHF. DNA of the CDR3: TGTGCCAGTAGTATAGGCACAGGGGCCGGCCAGCCCCAGCATTTT.

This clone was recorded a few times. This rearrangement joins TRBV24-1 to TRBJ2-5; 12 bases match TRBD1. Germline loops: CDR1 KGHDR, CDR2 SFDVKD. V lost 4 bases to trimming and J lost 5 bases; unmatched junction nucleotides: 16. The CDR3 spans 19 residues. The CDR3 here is CATSDSHKGGQGAVETQYF. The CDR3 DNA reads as TGTGCCACCAGTGACTCCCACAAAGGGGGACAGGGGGCGGTGGAGACCCAGTACTTC.

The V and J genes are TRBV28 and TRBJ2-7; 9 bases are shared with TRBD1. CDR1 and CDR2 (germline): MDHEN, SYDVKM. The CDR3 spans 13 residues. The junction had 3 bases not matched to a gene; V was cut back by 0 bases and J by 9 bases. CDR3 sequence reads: CASSLWTGGGQYF. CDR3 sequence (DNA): TGTGCCAGCAGTTTATGGACAGGGGGAGGGCAGTACTTC.

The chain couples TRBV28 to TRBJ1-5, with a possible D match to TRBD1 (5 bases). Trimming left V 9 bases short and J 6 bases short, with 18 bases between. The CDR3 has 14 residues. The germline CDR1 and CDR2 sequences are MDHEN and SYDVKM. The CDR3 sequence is CASATGGRVQPQHF. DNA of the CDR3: TGTGCCAGTGCTACGGGGGGACGGGTTCAGCCCCAGCATTTT. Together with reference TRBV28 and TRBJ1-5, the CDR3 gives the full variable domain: DVKVTQSSRYLVKRTGEKVFLECVQDMDHENMFWYRQDPGLGLRLIYFSYDVKMKEKGDIPEGYSVSREKKERFSLILESASTNQTSMYLCASATGGRVQPQHFGDGTRLSIL.

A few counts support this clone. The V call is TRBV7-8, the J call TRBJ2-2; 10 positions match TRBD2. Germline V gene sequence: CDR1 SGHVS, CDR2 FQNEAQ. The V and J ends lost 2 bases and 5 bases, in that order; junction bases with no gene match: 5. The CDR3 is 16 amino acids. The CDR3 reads CASSLRTSGSTGELFF. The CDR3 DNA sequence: TGTGCCAGCAGCTTACGGACTAGCGGAAGTACCGGGGAGCTGTTTTTT. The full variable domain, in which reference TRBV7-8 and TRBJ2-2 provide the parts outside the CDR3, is GAGVSQSPRYKVAKRGQDVALRCDPISGHVSLFWYQQALGQGPEFLTYFQNEAQLDKSGLPSDRFFAERPEGSVSTLKIQRTQQEDSAVYLCASSLRTSGSTGELFFGEGSRLTVL.

The CDR3 DNA sequence: TGTGCCAGCAGCCCCAGGGGTGACGGGAACTATGGCTACACCTTC. Amino acid sequence: CASSPRGDGNYGYTF. The chain has TRBV6-6 and TRBJ1-2; possible D gene TRBD1, 6 bases. V was shortened by 6 bases and J by 2 bases, with 16 bases between the two germline ends. Germline-derived CDR1 and CDR2 are MNHNY and SVGAGI (reference sequence). The CDR3 runs to 15 residues.

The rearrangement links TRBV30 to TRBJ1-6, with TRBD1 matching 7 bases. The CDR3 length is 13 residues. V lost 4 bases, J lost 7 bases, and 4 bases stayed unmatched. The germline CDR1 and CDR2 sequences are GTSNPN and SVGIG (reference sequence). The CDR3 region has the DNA TGTGCCTGGACCGGGACAGTCAATTCACCCCTCCACTTT. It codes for CAWTGTVNSPLHF.

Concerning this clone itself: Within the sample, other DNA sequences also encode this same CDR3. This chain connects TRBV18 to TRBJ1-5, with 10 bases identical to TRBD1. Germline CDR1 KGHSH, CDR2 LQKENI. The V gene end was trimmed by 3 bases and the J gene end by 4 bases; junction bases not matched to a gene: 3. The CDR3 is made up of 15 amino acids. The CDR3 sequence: CASSPGTGANQPQHF. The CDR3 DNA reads TGTGCCAGCTCACCCGGGACAGGGGCAAATCAGCCCCAGCATTTT.

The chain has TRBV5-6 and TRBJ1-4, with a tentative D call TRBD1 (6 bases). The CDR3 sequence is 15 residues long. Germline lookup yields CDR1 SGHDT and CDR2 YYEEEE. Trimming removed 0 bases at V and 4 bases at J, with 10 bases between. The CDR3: CASSLETGYNEKLFF. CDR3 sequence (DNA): TGTGCCAGCAGCTTGGAGACAGGCTATAATGAAAAACTGTTTTTT.

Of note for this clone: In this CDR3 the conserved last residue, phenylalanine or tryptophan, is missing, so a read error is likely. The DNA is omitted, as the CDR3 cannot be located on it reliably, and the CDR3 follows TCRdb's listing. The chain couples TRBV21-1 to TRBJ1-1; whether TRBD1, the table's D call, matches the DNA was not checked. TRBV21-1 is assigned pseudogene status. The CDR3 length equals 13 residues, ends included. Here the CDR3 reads CASRPTGAFFSLC.

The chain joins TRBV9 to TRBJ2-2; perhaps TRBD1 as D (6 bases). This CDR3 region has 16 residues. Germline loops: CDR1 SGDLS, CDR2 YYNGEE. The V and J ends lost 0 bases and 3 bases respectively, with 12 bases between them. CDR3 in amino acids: CASSVEGGSYTGELFF. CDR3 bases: TGTGCCAGCAGCGTAGAAGGGGGTTCTTACACCGGGGAGCTGTTTTTT.

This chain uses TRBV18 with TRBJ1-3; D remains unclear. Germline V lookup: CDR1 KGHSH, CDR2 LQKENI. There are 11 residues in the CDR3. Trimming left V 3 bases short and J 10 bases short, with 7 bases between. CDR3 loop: CASSPGRTIYF. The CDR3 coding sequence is TGTGCCAGCTCACCGGGGAGGACCATATATTTT.

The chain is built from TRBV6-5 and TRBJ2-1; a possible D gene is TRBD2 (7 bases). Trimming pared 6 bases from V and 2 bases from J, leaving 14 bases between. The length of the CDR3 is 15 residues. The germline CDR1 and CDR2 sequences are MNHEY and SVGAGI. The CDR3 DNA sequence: TGTGCCAGCAGCCTGCGGGGGCCCCCCTACAATGAGCAGTTCTTC. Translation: CASSLRGPPYNEQFF.

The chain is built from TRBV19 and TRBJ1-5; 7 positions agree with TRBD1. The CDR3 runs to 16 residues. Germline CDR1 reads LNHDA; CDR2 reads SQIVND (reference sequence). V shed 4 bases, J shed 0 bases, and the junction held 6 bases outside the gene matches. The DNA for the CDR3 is TGTGCCAGTAGTAAGGGGACAGCTTATAGCAATCAGCCCCAGCATTTT. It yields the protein CASSKGTAYSNQPQHF.